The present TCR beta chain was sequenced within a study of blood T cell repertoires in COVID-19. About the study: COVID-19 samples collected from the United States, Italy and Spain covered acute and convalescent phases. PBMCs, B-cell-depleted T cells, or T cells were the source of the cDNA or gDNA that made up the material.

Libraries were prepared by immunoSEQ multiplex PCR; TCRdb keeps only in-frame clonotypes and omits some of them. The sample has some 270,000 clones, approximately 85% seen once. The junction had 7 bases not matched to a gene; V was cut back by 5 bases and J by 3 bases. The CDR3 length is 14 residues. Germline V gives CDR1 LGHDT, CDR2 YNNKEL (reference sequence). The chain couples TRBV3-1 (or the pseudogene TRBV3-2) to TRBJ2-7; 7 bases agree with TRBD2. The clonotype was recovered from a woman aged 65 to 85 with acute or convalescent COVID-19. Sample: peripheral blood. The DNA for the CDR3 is TGTGCCAGCAGCTTGTCTTCTAGCGGCTACGAGCAGTACTTC. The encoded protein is CASSLSSSGYEQYF.